These T cell receptor beta chains were read from a single sample in a study of low-dose radiotherapy and immunotherapy resistance in tumors. TCRdb redid the calling of the reads with MiXCR, one entry per CDR3 protein. The sample records tens of thousands of distinct CDR3 sequences, around a sixth being singletons. The source was PBMCs, collected after low-dose radiotherapy plus immunotherapy. All receptors derive from a male donor with prostate cancer. The CDR3 runs from the conserved cysteine through the conserved F or W. D genes are given only for firm matches. The size entry is marked missing in some rows and otherwise reads once, few, many or a size class.

>TRBD1|TRBJ1-5|TRBV6-6|many
TGTGCCAGCAGTTACAATAGGGGGCGAGGCAATCAGCCCCAGCATTTT
CASSYNRGRGNQPQHF
>-|TRBJ1-5|TRBV28|many
TGTGCCAGCAGTTCGCTGGTTAGCAATCAGCCCCAGCATTTT
CASSSLVSNQPQHF
>TRBD1|TRBJ1-4|TRBV28|many
TGTGCCAGCAGCGAGATGGGACAGGGGAATGAAAAACTGTTTTTT
CASSEMGQGNEKLFF
>-|TRBJ2-5|TRBV7-2|many
TGTGCCAGCAGCTACGGGACCGCTCTCTTGGGAAGGCCCCAGTACTTC
CASSYGTALLGRPQYF
>TRBD2|TRBJ2-3|TRBV28|many
TGTGCCAGCAAAATTCTAGCGGGAGAAGATACGCAGTATTTT
CASKILAGEDTQYF
>-|TRBJ1-1|TRBV5-6|-
TGTGCCAGCAGCTTCCCTCCGGGCCAGAACACTGAAGCTTTCTTT
CASSFPPGQNTEAFF
>-|TRBJ1-6|TRBV20-1|many
TGCAGTGCTAGAGAAGGGGCGGCCAGCTCCTATAATTCACCCCTCCACTTT
CSAREGAASSYNSPLHF
>-|TRBJ1-5|TRBV27|many
TGTGCCAGCAGTACCAGGGTGGGCGACATGGGGCAGCCCCAGCATTTT
CASSTRVGDMGQPQHF
>-|TRBJ1-5|TRBV20-1|many
TGCAGTGCTAGAGAACTGACGACAGCGGGGGGACAGCCCCAGCATTTT
CSARELTTAGGQPQHF
>-|TRBJ1-1|TRBV27|-
TGTGCCAGCAGTTTAACCGCGAACACTGAAGCTTTCTTT
CASSLTANTEAFF
>-|TRBJ2-5|TRBV6-5|many
TGTGCCAGCAGTTACTGGGGGGACAGAAAAGAGACCCAGTACTTC
CASSYWGDRKETQYF
>-|TRBJ1-5|TRBV12-3/TRBV12-4|many
TGTGCCAGCAGTAGTAGCCGAAGTCAGCCCCAGCATTTT
CASSSSRSQPQHF
>-|TRBJ1-5|TRBV6-7|many
TGTGCCAGCAGCTATGGAAGGGGTAGCAATCAGCCCCAGCATTTT
CASSYGRGSNQPQHF
>-|TRBJ1-2|TRBV5-6|many
TGTGCCAGCATGGGAGTCGATGGCTACACCTTC
CASMGVDGYTF
>TRBD2|TRBJ2-1|TRBV7-2|many
TGTGCCAGCAGCTTAGGACTAGCGGGTAGTGAGCAGTTCTTC
CASSLGLAGSEQFF
>-|TRBJ1-3|TRBV9|-
TGTGCCAGCAGCGCCCAGGGAGGCTCTGGAAACACCATATATTTT
CASSAQGGSGNTIYF
>TRBD1|TRBJ2-2|TRBV6-5|many
TGTGCCAGCAGTTCACAGGGGGCTTATACCGGGGAGCTGTTTTTT
CASSSQGAYTGELFF
>-|TRBJ2-5|TRBV20-1|many
TGCAGTGCTAATTCCGGGGTAAGGGCTGAAGAGACCCAGTACTTC
CSANSGVRAEETQYF
>-|TRBJ2-2|TRBV27|many
TGTGCCAGCGGCGGGACTTACGGGGAGCTGTTTTTT
CASGGTYGELFF
>-|TRBJ1-1|TRBV19|many
TGTGCCAGTACCCTCATCTGGGGGGGTAACACTGAAGCTTTCTTT
CASTLIWGGNTEAFF
>-|TRBJ2-5|TRBV20-1|many
TGCAGTGCCCCGGCGATGGGGCGGGAGACCCAGTACTTC
CSAPAMGRETQYF
>-|TRBJ2-7|TRBV3-1|many
TGTGCCAGCAGCCAAGCCTACGAGCAGTACTTC
CASSQAYEQYF
>-|TRBJ1-1|TRBV5-1|many
TGCGCCAGCAGCTCCGGACAGACAGTCACTGAAGCTTTCTTT
CASSSGQTVTEAFF
>-|TRBJ2-7|TRBV4-1|many
TGCGCCAGCAGCTTAGACGACAGAGTCTACGAGCAGTACTTC
CASSLDDRVYEQYF
>-|TRBJ2-2|TRBV15|many
TGTGCCACCCCCCTCCGGGTAAACACCGGGGAGCTGTTTTTT
CATPLRVNTGELFF
>-|TRBJ2-3|TRBV28|many
TGTGCCAGCACCTTAGGTGGAGACCGCACAGATACGCAGTATTTT
CASTLGGDRTDTQYF
>TRBD2|TRBJ2-3|TRBV12-3/TRBV12-4|many
TGTGCCAGCAGTTTGCGTCTAGCGGGAGCTGATACGCAGTATTTT
CASSLRLAGADTQYF
>TRBD2|TRBJ2-5|TRBV29-1|many
TGCAGCGGCACTAGCGGGAGTATCCAAGAGACCCAGTACTTC
CSGTSGSIQETQYF
>-|TRBJ2-7|TRBV28|many
TGTGCCAGCAGTCCCAGGTACGAGCAGTACTTC
CASSPRYEQYF
>TRBD2|TRBJ2-5|TRBV7-2|many
TGTGCCAGCAGAGGGACTAGCGGGGTTCAAGAGACCCAGTACTTC
CASRGTSGVQETQYF
>-|TRBJ2-7|TRBV5-1|many
TGCGCCAGCAGCTTAGGCGGGACAGCTATTTCCTACGAGCAGTACTTC
CASSLGGTAISYEQYF
>TRBD2|TRBJ2-7|TRBV20-1|-
TGCAGTGCGAGTGGTAGCGGGGTAAACAACGAGCAGTACTTC
CSASGSGVNNEQYF
>TRBD1|TRBJ2-5|TRBV2|many
TGTGCCAGCAGTTGGAGGACAGGGGGTCAGGAGACCCAGTACTTC
CASSWRTGGQETQYF
>-|TRBJ2-5|TRBV28|-
TGTGCCAGCAGTTTAGAGAATGCGGGAGAGACCCAGTACTTC
CASSLENAGETQYF
>-|TRBJ1-2|TRBV15|many
TGTGCCACCAGCAGAGAACGGGTTAACTATGGCTACACCTTC
CATSRERVNYGYTF
>-|TRBJ2-4|TRBV24-1|many
TGTGCCACCAGTGACCCCGGACGAGGCATTCAGTACTTC
CATSDPGRGIQYF
>-|TRBJ2-1|TRBV19|many
TGTGCCAGTAGTATAGGGCTCCAGGGGCGAAATGAGCAGTTCTTC
CASSIGLQGRNEQFF
>TRBD1|TRBJ2-5|TRBV6-2/TRBV6-3|many
TGTGCCAGCAGTTCCGCCGCGGCAGGGGGCCCGGAGACCCAGTACTTC
CASSSAAAGGPETQYF
>-|TRBJ1-1|TRBV21-1|many
TGTGCCAGCAGCACTCTACCCCAGGGGAACACTGAAGCTTTCTTT
CASSTLPQGNTEAFF
>-|TRBJ1-1|TRBV30|many
TGTGCCTGGACGAGGGTTTCGGGATTGAACACTGAAGCTTTCTTT
CAWTRVSGLNTEAFF
>-|TRBJ1-5|TRBV6-6|many
TGTGCCAGCAGTTACGGGGCCCAAGGTCAGCCCCAGCATTTT
CASSYGAQGQPQHF
>-|TRBJ2-1|TRBV6-2/TRBV6-3|many
TGTGCCAGCAGTTACACCCCAAGGGAGGCGGTGAGCTCCTACAATGAGCAGTTCTTC
CASSYTPREAVSSYNEQFF
>TRBD2|TRBJ2-3|TRBV2|many
TGTGCCAGCAGATACGCCGGGACTAGAAACACAGATACGCAGTATTTT
CASRYAGTRNTDTQYF
>-|TRBJ2-2|TRBV10-3|many
TGTGCCATCAGGACAGACGGGATTACCGGGGAGCTGTTTTTT
CAIRTDGITGELFF
>TRBD1|TRBJ2-5|TRBV4-1|many
TGCGCCAGCAGCCAAGATGGGACAGGGTTGGGTCGGGAGACCCAGTACTTC
CASSQDGTGLGRETQYF
>TRBD2|TRBJ2-1|TRBV27|many
TGTGCCAGCAGCGCGGGACTAGCAGCCTACAATGAGCAGTTCTTC
CASSAGLAAYNEQFF
>TRBD2|TRBJ2-1|TRBV5-1|many
TGCGCCAGCAGCTTGGTAGCGGGAGTCCACAATGAGCAGTTCTTC
CASSLVAGVHNEQFF
>-|TRBJ2-2|TRBV5-1|many
TGCGCCAGCAGCTCCACACAGGGAGGCGCCGGGGAGCTGTTTTTT
CASSSTQGGAGELFF
>-|TRBJ1-5|TRBV12-3/TRBV12-4|many
TGTGCCAGCCTCTTAGGGAGCAATCAGCCCCAGCATTTT
CASLLGSNQPQHF
>TRBD1|TRBJ2-1|TRBV7-2|many
TGTGCCAGCAGCGCCGGACAGGGTCAGAATGAGCAGTTCTTC
CASSAGQGQNEQFF
>TRBD1|TRBJ2-1|TRBV7-2|many
TGTGCCAGCAGCTGGACAGGGGCGGAAGAGCAGTTCTTC
CASSWTGAEEQFF
>-|TRBJ2-7|TRBV7-2|-
TGCGCCAGCAGCCAAAAATGGGACTTAGGTTCTGGGGAGCAGTACTTC
CASSQKWDLGSGEQYF
>-|TRBJ1-1|TRBV3-1|many
TGTGCCAGCAGCCAAGGTCTCCCGGGACAGAACACTGAAGCTTTCTTT
CASSQGLPGQNTEAFF
>-|TRBJ2-2|TRBV6-6|many
TGTGCCACCTCGGGACAGAACACCGGGGAGCTGTTTTTT
CATSGQNTGELFF